Listed below are T cell receptor beta chains from one sample, sequenced in a study of cytomegalovirus exposure and HLA in healthy donors. The protocol was immunoSEQ multiplex PCR, while the TCRdb copy is restricted to in-frame clones and leaves out a portion. This table holds roughly 140,000 clones, approximately 80% found once. Source material: PBMCs. Receptor source: a woman in her 40s in good health and CMV-seronegative. Each CDR3 is given with its conserved first and last residue. A D gene is named only where the DNA matches it firmly. Not every row has a clone size; where given, it reads once, few, many or a size class.

len	d_gene	v_gene	j_gene	abundance	CDR3aa	CDR3nt
11	.	TRBV7-9	TRBJ2-3	.	CASSVADTQYF	TGTGCCAGCAGCGTCGCAGATACGCAGTATTTT
15	.	TRBV6-1	TRBJ2-3	.	CASSLRRWVADTQYF	TGTGCCAGCAGTTTGAGGCGGTGGGTCGCAGATACGCAGTATTTT
11	.	TRBV20-1	TRBJ2-5	.	CSVGWVGTQYF	TGCAGTGTCGGGTGGGTGGGGACCCAGTACTTC
15	.	TRBV19	TRBJ1-1	.	CASKAPDSMNTEAFF	TGTGCCAGCAAAGCCCCGGACAGCATGAACACTGAAGCTTTCTTT
15	TRBD1	TRBV2	TRBJ1-5	.	CASSQGTGGNQPQHF	TGTGCCAGCAGTCAAGGGACAGGGGGTAACCAGCCCCAGCATTTT
13	.	TRBV11-2	TRBJ1-1	.	CASSLGSSLEAFF	TGTGCCAGCAGCTTAGGCTCCAGTTTAGAAGCTTTCTTT
14	TRBD1	TRBV5-1	TRBJ1-5	.	CASSLTGVNQPQHF	TGCGCCAGCAGCTTGACAGGGGTTAATCAGCCCCAGCATTTT
14	.	TRBV6-4	TRBJ2-6	few	CASSESPGANVLTF	TGTGCCAGCAGTGAGAGCCCTGGGGCCAACGTCCTGACTTTC
13	TRBD1	TRBV5-4	TRBJ2-7	.	CASSYDRAYEQYF	TGTGCCAGCAGCTACGACAGGGCCTACGAGCAGTACTTC
16	TRBD2	TRBV18	TRBJ2-5	.	CASSLLGSSGQETQYF	TGTGCCAGCTCACTTCTTGGATCTAGCGGGCAAGAGACCCAGTACTTC
15	.	TRBV28	TRBJ1-5	few	CASSLYGAGPQPQHF	TGTGCCAGCAGTTTATACGGTGCTGGGCCTCAGCCCCAGCATTTT
16	.	TRBV11-2	TRBJ1-1	.	CASSLGIAVLGTEAFF	TGTGCCAGCAGCTTAGGTATCGCGGTTTTGGGCACTGAAGCTTTCTTT
15	.	TRBV2	TRBJ1-1	few	CASSRSRDIGTEAFF	TGTGCCAGCAGTCGAAGCCGGGACATTGGCACTGAAGCTTTCTTT
14	.	TRBV5-6	TRBJ1-5	few	CASSFSQASQPQHF	TGTGCCAGCAGTTTTAGCCAAGCCAGTCAGCCCCAGCATTTT
17	.	TRBV4-1	TRBJ2-6	.	CASSQDLVSPGANVLTF	TGCGCCAGCAGCCAAGATCTAGTAAGTCCTGGGGCCAACGTCCTGACTTTC
15	.	TRBV5-5	TRBJ1-1	.	CASSLQGLGNTEAFF	TGTGCCAGCAGCTTGCAGGGTCTGGGGAACACTGAAGCTTTCTTT
16	TRBD1	TRBV7-9	TRBJ1-6	few	CASSFLRQGLNSPLHF	TGTGCCAGCAGCTTCTTAAGACAGGGCCTTAATTCACCCCTCCACTTT
12	TRBD2	TRBV7-8	TRBJ2-5	.	CASSWPGGEEYF	TGTGCCAGCAGCTGGCCGGGAGGGGAGGAGTACTTC
14	TRBD1	TRBV6-1	TRBJ1-1	.	CASCRTGGFTEAFF	TGTGCCAGCTGTAGGACAGGGGGCTTCACTGAAGCTTTCTTT
18	TRBD1	TRBV7-6	TRBJ2-1	.	CASSPPVPGTGAYNEQFF	TGTGCCAGCAGCCCCCCCGTACCCGGGACAGGGGCTTACAATGAGCAGTTCTTC
15	.	TRBV5-1	TRBJ2-6	.	CASSLGDSGANVLTF	TGCGCCAGCAGCTTGGGCGACTCTGGGGCCAACGTCCTGACTTTC
16	TRBD1	TRBV6-5	TRBJ2-3	.	CASSLNRGTRTDTQYF	TGTGCCAGCAGTTTAAACAGGGGGACTCGCACAGATACGCAGTATTTT
15	.	TRBV4-1	TRBJ2-7	.	CASSQDPGAQREQYF	TGCGCCAGCAGCCAAGACCCCGGAGCCCAACGCGAGCAGTACTTC
13	.	TRBV11-1	TRBJ1-2	.	CASSPDGLYGYTF	TGTGCCAGCAGCCCGGACGGACTCTATGGCTACACCTTC
15	TRBD2	TRBV5-1	TRBJ2-1	.	CASSVAGDSYNEQFF	TGCGCCAGCAGCGTGGCGGGAGACTCCTACAATGAGCAGTTCTTC
17	TRBD2	TRBV7-6	TRBJ2-1	few	CASSLAGTSAPYNEQFF	TGTGCCAGCAGCTTAGCTGGGACTAGCGCCCCCTACAATGAGCAGTTCTTC
13	TRBD1	TRBV29-1	TRBJ2-7	.	CSVPGDRYYEQYF	TGCAGCGTACCTGGGGACAGATACTACGAGCAGTACTTC
15	TRBD1	TRBV6-1	TRBJ2-7	.	CASRPLYGQGYEQYF	TGTGCCAGCAGACCCCTCTACGGACAGGGCTACGAGCAGTACTTC
15	TRBD2	TRBV10-2	TRBJ2-3	.	CAILPLAGATDTQYF	TGCGCCATCCTCCCTCTAGCGGGAGCAACAGATACGCAGTATTTT
13	.	TRBV28	TRBJ1-4	.	CASSFSGDEKLFF	TGTGCCAGCAGTTTTTCGGGAGATGAAAAACTGTTTTTT
15	.	TRBV28	TRBJ1-1	.	CASSPSGVGDTEAFF	TGTGCCAGCAGTCCATCGGGGGTGGGGGACACTGAAGCTTTCTTT
14	.	TRBV7-6	TRBJ1-5	.	CASSPMRGNQPQHF	TGTGCCAGCAGCCCCATGAGGGGGAATCAGCCCCAGCATTTT
14	.	TRBV4-2	TRBJ2-1	.	CASSQGRWEDEQFF	TGTGCCAGCAGCCAAGGTCGTTGGGAGGATGAGCAGTTCTTC
12	.	TRBV29-1	TRBJ2-5	.	CSVAYWSGTQYF	TGCAGCGTTGCCTACTGGTCGGGGACCCAGTACTTC
18	.	TRBV28	TRBJ1-1	.	CASSLIMGRRGRDTEAFF	TGTGCCAGCAGTTTGATAATGGGACGCAGGGGTCGAGACACTGAAGCTTTCTTT
14	TRBD1	TRBV7-9	TRBJ2-7	.	CASSLSGDSYEQYF	TGTGCCAGCAGCTTGTCAGGGGACAGCTACGAGCAGTACTTC
17	TRBD1	TRBV5-1	TRBJ1-1	few	CASSPGGTVLMNTEAFF	TGCGCCAGCAGCCCGGGAGGGACAGTACTTATGAACACTGAAGCTTTCTTT
14	TRBD1	TRBV27	TRBJ2-7	.	CASSLMTGGYEQYF	TGTGCCAGCAGTTTAATGACAGGGGGCTACGAGCAGTACTTC
14	.	TRBV9	TRBJ2-4	.	CASSVRSEGGIQYF	TGTGCCAGCAGCGTCCGGAGTGAGGGTGGGATTCAGTACTTC
17	.	TRBV30	TRBJ1-3	once	CAWSPEGQPISGNTIYF	TGTGCCTGGAGTCCCGAAGGACAGCCAATCTCTGGAAACACCATATATTTT
17	TRBD2	TRBV10-2	TRBJ2-2	few	CASSDRLAGANTGELFF	TGCGCCAGCAGTGATAGACTAGCGGGCGCGAACACCGGGGAGCTGTTTTTT
15	.	TRBV18	TRBJ1-1	few	CASSLLGPPSIEAFF	TGTGCCAGCTCATTACTCGGGCCTCCTAGCATTGAAGCTTTCTTT
16	TRBD1	TRBV6-1	TRBJ1-3	few	CASSDPGQGAGNTIYF	TGTGCCAGCAGTGACCCGGGACAGGGAGCTGGAAACACCATATATTTT
16	.	TRBV7-2	TRBJ1-4	.	CASSLGLARVVEKLFF	TGTGCCAGCAGCTTAGGTTTAGCCAGGGTAGTTGAAAAACTGTTTTTT
13	.	TRBV6-1	TRBJ1-1	.	CASNEQGYTEAFF	TGTGCCAGCAATGAACAGGGTTACACTGAAGCTTTCTTT
15	.	TRBV19	TRBJ2-7	.	CASRISALPTGEQYF	TGTGCCAGTAGGATCAGCGCTCTCCCCACCGGGGAGCAGTACTTC
12	.	TRBV18	TRBJ1-4	.	CASSRRNEKLFF	TGTGCCAGCTCTAGAAGAAATGAAAAACTGTTTTTT
16	.	TRBV5-1	TRBJ1-2	.	CASSLFSRGADDGYTF	TGCGCCAGCAGCCTCTTTTCTCGGGGGGCCGATGATGGCTACACCTTC
15	.	TRBV5-6	TRBJ2-3	.	CASSSGGASTDTQYF	TGTGCCAGCAGCTCAGGAGGGGCCAGCACAGATACGCAGTATTTT
13	.	TRBV5-1	TRBJ1-2	.	CASSLFTGYGYTF	TGCGCCAGCAGCTTGTTTACGGGCTATGGCTACACCTTC
14	TRBD2	TRBV7-9	TRBJ2-1	.	CASSRLAAYNEQFF	TGTGCCAGTTCGCGGCTAGCGGCCTACAATGAGCAGTTCTTC
17	TRBD1	TRBV25-1	TRBJ1-3	.	CASSEFRDSYSGNTIYF	TGTGCCAGCAGTGAATTCCGGGACAGCTACTCTGGAAACACCATATATTTT
14	.	TRBV30	TRBJ1-5	.	CAWSVRLGPEPQHF	TGTGCCTGGAGTGTACGACTGGGTCCGGAGCCCCAGCATTTT
14	TRBD1	TRBV7-2	TRBJ2-7	.	CASSFTGGQGGQYF	TGTGCCAGCAGCTTCACCGGAGGACAGGGGGGGCAGTACTTC
15	TRBD1	TRBV7-9	TRBJ1-6	once	CASSLSGTGTSPLHF	TGTGCCAGCAGCTTATCCGGGACAGGGACTTCACCCCTCCACTTT